Following are 7 T cell receptor beta chains from one sample sequenced in a study of T-cell memory formation after mild COVID-19. TCRdb passed the 5' RACE reads through MiXCR, listing each CDR3 protein once. The sample carries 300,000 to 400,000 distinct CDR3 sequences, approximately 14% recorded once. The source material was PBMCs or a T cell subset sorted from them (not recorded which). These receptors came from a man between 18 and 29 years old who had mild COVID-19 (a few samples of this study predate the infection). Cell type and time point are not known.

The table lists this clonotype with a few counts. The J gene is TRBJ1-3, the V gene TRBV7-8; D gene uncertain. Per the germline V gene, CDR1 is SGHVS and CDR2 is FQNEAQ. The CDR3 totals 15 residues. Trimming took 5 bases from V and 2 from J, leaving 13 bases between them. The CDR3: CASSLKRVAGNTIYF. DNA for the CDR3: TGTGCCAGCAGCCTTAAACGGGTTGCTGGAAACACCATATATTTT. The entire variable domain, with the rest obtained from reference TRBV7-8 and TRBJ1-3, is as follows: GAGVSQSPRYKVAKRGQDVALRCDPISGHVSLFWYQQALGQGPEFLTYFQNEAQLDKSGLPSDRFFAERPEGSVSTLKIQRTQQEDSAVYLCASSLKRVAGNTIYFGEGSWLTVV.

This clonotype appeared a few times. V usage is TRBV15 and J usage is TRBJ1-4; D ambiguous. The CDR3 totals 13 residues. The V end lost 0 bases, the J end lost 3 bases, and 2 bases lay between the germline ends. Germline loops: CDR1 LNHNV, CDR2 YYDKDF (reference sequence). The CDR3 here is CATSRDPNEKLFF. The DNA of the CDR3 is TGTGCCACCAGCAGAGACCCTAATGAAAAACTGTTTTTT.

This clonotype was seen many times. The chain is built from TRBV6-5 and TRBJ2-2, with 9 bases that match TRBD2. This CDR3 contains 13 residues. Germline trimming cut 10 bases from V and 6 bases from J; bases unmatched to any gene: 6. Germline values: CDR1 MNHEY, CDR2 SVGAGI. The CDR3 nucleotides read TGTGCCACCATAGGACTAGCGCCCGGGGAGCTGTTTTTT. It translates to CATIGLAPGELFF.

This clonotype has only a few counts. The chain joins TRBV5-1 to TRBJ1-1; the D gene is possibly TRBD1 (5 bases). V lost 4 bases and J 1 base, leaving 17 bases between the germline ends. This CDR3 is built from 16 residues. Germline CDR1 and CDR2: SGHRS and YFSETQ. This chain's CDR3 is CASSRGIRQPNTEAFF. CDR3 sequence (DNA): TGCGCCAGCAGCCGAGGGATAAGACAGCCGAACACTGAAGCTTTCTTT.

In its sample, this clonotype was seen a few times. CDR3 bases: TGCGCCAGCAGCTTAAAGCGGGGGGGCGCGGATACGCAGTATTTT. It yields the protein CASSLKRGGADTQYF. The V call is TRBV5-1, the J call TRBJ2-3; 10 bases map to TRBD2. J was trimmed by 6 bases and V by 2 bases; bases with no gene match: 6. There are 15 residues in the CDR3. From germline, CDR1 is SGHRS and CDR2 YFSETQ.

This clonotype was counted a few times. The chain carries TRBV2 and TRBJ2-7; possibly TRBD1 for D (5 bases). Germline lookup yields CDR1 SNHLY and CDR2 FYNNEI. The ends were cut back, 0 bases at V and 7 bases at J, with 10 bases in the middle. The CDR3 sequence is 13 residues long. CDR3 region: CASSEAQGGEQYV. CDR3 in DNA: TGTGCCAGCAGTGAAGCCCAGGGTGGAGAGCAGTACGTC.

This clonotype was observed many times. The gene calls are TRBV20-1 and TRBJ2-2; TRBD1 agrees at 8 bases. The V gene end was trimmed by 5 bases and the J gene end by 4 bases; junction bases not matched to a gene: 6. The CDR3 is made up of 14 amino acids. The germline V gene has CDR1 DFQATT and CDR2 SNEGSKA (reference sequence). In nucleotides, the CDR3 is TGCAGTGCTCCCTACAGGGGGACCACCGGGGAGCTGTTTTTT. Translation: CSAPYRGTTGELFF.